This T cell receptor (beta chain) was obtained from a study of CD8 T cells in ankylosing spondylitis. Findings of the study overall: In reactive arthritis synovial fluid and blood, some motif variants had been reported before. In ankylosing spondylitis patients, matched synovial fluid reportedly showed significant enrichment of disease-linked clones. The study identified a TCR beta motif of 7 or 8 highly homologous variants that appeared characteristic of ankylosing spondylitis blood. Disease-linked clones were found to be CD8+ and relatively rare in peripheral blood.

Concerning this clonotype itself: The antigen is unknown.

Germline V lookup: CDR1 DFQATT, CDR2 SNEGSKA (reference sequence). The ends lost 0 bases at V and 1 base at J; junction bases unmatched: 3. This CDR3 has 16 residues. Molecular-barcoded quantitative 5'-RACE produced these TCR beta libraries. Each CDR3 protein gets one entry after TCRdb re-called the 5' RACE reads with MiXCR. The sample holds 350,000 to 550,000 distinct CDR3 sequences; about 24% are singletons and the top ten take approximately 1%. The chain joins TRBV20-1 to TRBJ2-2; 9 nucleotides agree with TRBD2. Specimen: blood, either unsorted or a sorted T cell fraction (not recorded which). The receptor was isolated from a male donor with ankylosing spondylitis. The CDR3 loop reads CSARDILAGNTGELFF. DNA for the CDR3: TGCAGTGCTAGAGACATACTAGCGGGGAACACCGGGGAGCTGTTTTTT.